The TCR beta chain described here comes from a study of chemoradiotherapy in HPV16-positive cancers. Overall study: Candidate HPV-specific T-cell clones and common TCR motifs came from functional assays in two HPV16-positive patients. General observations from the study: In HPV16-positive patients, HPV-responsive T-cell expansion tracked better recurrence-free survival. The functional HPV-specific definition rests on just two HPV16-positive patients. Non-HPV-specific T cells did not expand in tumors during treatment, whereas candidate HPV-specific clones and E7-related motifs did.

TCRdb's table, derived via immunoSEQ multiplex PCR, lists solely in-frame clones and lacks some. In the table there are 20,000 to 25,000 clones, roughly 87% of which are singletons. For this clone: The antigen remains unidentified.

The sample was blood, taken from a patient who underwent chemoradiotherapy. The sequence derives from a human donor with HPV-associated anogenital cancer.

The CDR3 DNA follows: TGTGCCAGCAGCCCGCGGACAGGAGCTAACTATGGCTACACCTTC. Translated, it gives CASSPRTGANYGYTF. The chain uses TRBV9 and TRBJ1-2; 7 positions agree with TRBD1. CDR1 is SGDLS, CDR2 YYNGEE, per germline. V was pared by 4 bases and J by 0 bases, with 6 bases of the junction left unmatched. The CDR3 runs 15 residues.